Listed here are 32 T cell receptor beta chains from one sample, sequenced in a study of breast tumors, draining lymph nodes, adjacent tissues. TCRdb passed the multiplex PCR reads through MiXCR, listing each CDR3 protein once. The data hold 20,000 to 25,000 distinct CDR3 sequences, with approximately 64% observed a single time. The sample consisted of tumor-adjacent breast tissue. All receptors come from a female donor with breast cancer. Some clones in this sample may be carry-over from other donors' samples.

The chain combines TRBV11-3 with TRBJ2-7, with TRBD2 identical over 14 bases. CDR1 is SGHNT and CDR2 is YENEEA in the germline V gene. The length of the CDR3 is 16 residues. Losses at the gene ends were 5 bases for V and 1 base for J; bases not matched to a gene: 4. CDR3 sequence (DNA): TGTGCCAGCAGCACACGGACTAGCGGGGGGTCCTACGAGCAGTACGTC. It specifies CASSTRTSGGSYEQYV.

The chain employs TRBV6-1 and TRBJ2-1; D unresolved. CDR1 and CDR2 (germline): MNHNS, SASEGT. The CDR3 covers 12 residues. Trimming left V 3 bases short and J 4 bases short, with 4 bases between. CDR3 nucleotides: TGTGCCAGCAGTGAGAAATACAATGAGCAGTTCTTC. This sequence encodes CASSEKYNEQFF.

The chain joins TRBV20-1 to TRBJ2-5; D assignment may be TRBD1 or TRBD2 (6 bases each). Trimming pared 2 bases from V and 4 bases from J, leaving 8 bases between. The germline V gene has CDR1 DFQATT and CDR2 SNEGSKA (reference sequence). The CDR3 runs to 12 residues. This CDR3 reads CSARRGVETQYF. CDR3 coding DNA: TGCAGTGCTAGAAGGGGGGTAGAGACCCAGTACTTC.

The chain joins TRBV13 to TRBJ2-7, with a weak D call TRBD1 (5 bases). The germline V gene has CDR1 PRHDT and CDR2 FYEKMQ (reference sequence). This CDR3 has 15 amino acids. V lost 2 bases to trimming and J lost 2 bases, with 13 bases between them. The CDR3 nucleotides are TGTGCCAGCAGCTTAACCCTGGGGCAAGCCTACGAGCAGTACTTC. Translation: CASSLTLGQAYEQYF.

The genes are TRBV20-1 and TRBJ2-1, with D perhaps given as TRBD1 or TRBD2 (5 bases each). Germline values: CDR1 DFQATT, CDR2 SNEGSKA (reference sequence). The V and J ends lost 1 base and 9 bases respectively, with 16 bases between them. This CDR3 has 14 residues. The CDR3 DNA reads as TGCAGTGCTAGAGGGGGGACCTCAGCGCCTGAGCAGTTCTTC. It yields the protein CSARGGTSAPEQFF.

This clonotype showed up just a few times. J is TRBJ1-2 and V is TRBV24-1, with a tentative D call TRBD1 (6 bases). CDR3 length: 13 residues. The V gene's germline CDR1 is KGHDR and CDR2 SFDVKD. Trimming took off 6 bases at V and 5 bases at J, with 12 bases between the two ends. The DNA for the CDR3 is TGTGCCACCAGTAGCCTTCAGGGGTATGGCTACACCTTC. It translates to CATSSLQGYGYTF.

The J gene is TRBJ1-5, the V gene TRBV6-6; perhaps TRBD1 as D (6 bases). Trimming took off 6 bases at V and 4 bases at J, with 16 bases between the two ends. In germline, CDR1 is MNHNY, CDR2 SVGAGI (reference sequence). CDR3 size: 15 residues. CDR3 in amino acids: CASRVQGKANQPQHF. CDR3 DNA: TGTGCCAGCAGGGTCCAGGGGAAGGCTAATCAGCCCCAGCATTTT.

The V and J genes are TRBV19 and TRBJ2-5; unclear D gene. CDR3 size: 13 residues. Germline CDR1 is LNHDA and CDR2 is SQIVND (reference sequence). Trimming took off 1 base at V and 4 bases at J, with 7 bases between the two ends. CDR3 DNA: TGTGCCAGTAGTATAGTTTGGGGAGAGACCCAGTACTTC. This sequence encodes CASSIVWGETQYF.

This chain uses TRBV6-6 with TRBJ2-1; 10 positions agree with TRBD1. Germline V gene lookup returns CDR1 MNHNY and CDR2 SVGAGI (reference sequence). The CDR3 is 14 amino acids. V trimming: 11 bases; J trimming: 0 bases; junction bases outside the gene matches: 4. As DNA, the CDR3 is TGTGCCGGGAGGACAGGGGGCTCCTACAATGAGCAGTTCTTC. Its protein product is CAGRTGGSYNEQFF.

This chain joins TRBV5-8 and TRBJ2-7; 8 bases align to TRBD1. This CDR3 is built from 14 residues. Trimming removed 6 bases from V and 0 bases from J; junction bases left unmatched: 5. Looked up from germline, CDR1 is SGHTS and CDR2 is YDEGEE. This CDR3 reads CASIRQGSSYEQYF. CDR3 nucleotide sequence: TGTGCCAGCATAAGACAGGGGAGCTCCTACGAGCAGTACTTC. The full variable domain, rest sourced from reference TRBV5-8 and TRBJ2-7, is EAGVTQSPTHLIKTRGQQATLRCSPISGHTSVYWYQQALGLGLQFLLWYDEGEERNRGNFPPRFSGRQFPNYSSELNVNALELEDSALYLCASIRQGSSYEQYFGPGTRLTVT.

The chain joins TRBV6-5 to TRBJ2-1; D perhaps matches TRBD1 (6 bases). Germline values: CDR1 MNHEY, CDR2 SVGAGI. This CDR3 is built from 11 residues. Trimming cost V 4 bases and J 10 bases, with 8 bases left between them. This CDR3 reads CASSSDREQFF. As DNA, the CDR3 is TGTGCCAGCAGTTCCGACAGGGAGCAGTTCTTC.

This clonotype counts as medium-sized. The gene calls are TRBV2 and TRBJ2-7, with D maybe TRBD2 (6 bases). Looked up from germline, CDR1 is SNHLY and CDR2 is FYNNEI. The V and J ends lost 2 bases and 4 bases respectively, with 12 bases between them. The CDR3 consists of 14 residues. CDR3 in amino acids: CASSERGALYEQYF. CDR3 coding DNA: TGTGCCAGCAGTGAACGCGGGGCCCTGTACGAGCAGTACTTC.

This clonotype was found a few times. The J gene is TRBJ1-5, the V gene TRBV20-1; unclear D gene. The CDR3 covers 14 residues. Trimming removed 0 bases at V and 6 bases at J, with 12 bases between. Germline V gives CDR1 DFQATT, CDR2 SNEGSKA (reference sequence). The chain's CDR3 is CSARDPEASQPQHF. The CDR3 DNA follows: TGCAGTGCTAGAGACCCCGAGGCCAGTCAGCCCCAGCATTTT.

The rearrangement joins TRBV24-1 to TRBJ2-1; a possible D gene is TRBD2 (6 bases). In germline, CDR1 is KGHDR, CDR2 SFDVKD. The germline V and J ends were trimmed by 7 bases and 7 bases, with 22 bases remaining between them. The CDR3 extends over 16 amino acids. The CDR3 is CATSTEGWMGKNEQFF. The CDR3 region has the DNA TGTGCCACCAGCACGGAGGGGTGGATGGGGAAAAATGAGCAGTTCTTC.

In its sample, this clonotype was seen many times. The chain couples TRBV20-1 to TRBJ1-5; 10 bases align to TRBD1. Germline V gives CDR1 DFQATT, CDR2 SNEGSKA (reference sequence). J was trimmed by 6 bases and V by 1 base; bases with no gene match: 15. This CDR3 is built from 18 residues. CDR3 in amino acids: CSARAPLGQGEGGQPQHF. The CDR3 DNA sequence: TGCAGTGCTAGAGCCCCCCTCGGACAGGGGGAAGGAGGTCAGCCCCAGCATTTT.

This clonotype is medium-sized in the sample. The rearrangement uses TRBV20-1 and TRBJ1-5, with D possibly TRBD1 on 5 matching bases. The V gene lost 3 bases and the J gene lost 0 bases, with 12 bases spanning the gap. The CDR3 spans 15 residues. Germline loops: CDR1 DFQATT, CDR2 SNEGSKA (reference sequence). The DNA for the CDR3 is TGCAGTGCTAGCAGACAGTCATATAGCAATCAGCCCCAGCATTTT. It specifies CSASRQSYSNQPQHF.

The rearrangement joins TRBV7-3 to TRBJ2-7; TRBD1 agrees at 9 bases. The CDR3 extends over 15 amino acids. J was trimmed by 2 bases and V by 3 bases; bases with no gene match: 5. CDR1 SGHTA and CDR2 FQGTGA come from the germline V gene. CDR3 sequence reads: CASSFSGTGPYEQYF. The CDR3 DNA reads TGTGCCAGCAGCTTTTCCGGGACAGGGCCCTACGAGCAGTACTTC.

The chain combines TRBV7-2 with TRBJ2-5; no clear D. The V end was cut by 1 base, the J end by 4 bases, with 7 bases between. Germline CDR1 SGHTA, CDR2 FQGNSA. The CDR3 is 13 amino acids. The CDR3 region is CASSLVLRETQYF. The CDR3 DNA is TGTGCCAGCAGCTTAGTTCTTCGAGAGACCCAGTACTTC.

This sequence joins TRBV7-9 and TRBJ2-3, with 9 bases aligning to TRBD2. The J segment lost 4 bases and the V segment lost 8 bases, leaving 7 bases of the junction unmatched. Germline lookup yields CDR1 SEHNR and CDR2 FQNEAQ (reference sequence). This CDR3 contains 14 residues. CDR3 sequence reads: CASGVAGDSDTQYF. DNA for the CDR3: TGTGCCAGCGGAGTAGCGGGGGACTCAGATACGCAGTATTTT.

The V and J genes are TRBV7-2 and TRBJ1-3; 8 bases are a match to TRBD1. Germline V gives CDR1 SGHTA, CDR2 FQGNSA. The junction had 13 bases not matched to a gene; V was cut back by 5 bases and J by 1 base. This CDR3 region has 18 residues. As DNA, the CDR3 is TGTGCCAGCAGCCCAAGGGACAGGTCTCCTAAATCTGGAAACACCATATATTTT. It yields the protein CASSPRDRSPKSGNTIYF. Complete variable domain (other parts from reference TRBV7-2 and TRBJ1-3): GAGVSQSPSNKVTEKGKDVELRCDPISGHTALYWYRQSLGQGLEFLIYFQGNSAPDKSGLPSDRFSAERTGGSVSTLTIQRTQQEDSAVYLCASSPRDRSPKSGNTIYFGEGSWLTVV.

Within the sample, this clonotype is medium-sized (0.01 to 0.1%). A much larger clonotype is one base distant, so this may be a read error. This is likely a read error, given that the CDR3 carries no conserved phenylalanine or tryptophan at its end. The V call is TRBV20-1, the J call TRBJ1-2; D is undetermined. The CDR3 has 10 amino acids. Trimming stripped 6 bases from V and 8 bases from J, with 10 bases between. Germline V gene lookup returns CDR1 DFQATT and CDR2 SNEGSKA (reference sequence). The CDR3 bases are TGCAGTGCCCCGGACGAGGGCTACACCTCC. It is translated as CSAPDEGYTS.

This clonotype rates as large. Relative to the germline gene, one junction end is altered; a read error may explain this. The chain employs TRBV7-7 and TRBJ2-7; D unclear. There are 14 residues in the CDR3. Germline V gene sequence: CDR1 SSHAT, CDR2 FNYEAQ (reference sequence). The CDR3 protein is CASSVEARIYEQYF. DNA for the CDR3: TGTGCTAGCAGCGTAGAGGCCCGGATCTACGAGCAGTACTTC. Based on the CDR3 plus reference TRBV7-7 and TRBJ2-7, the full variable domain is GAGVSQSPRYKVTKRGQDVTLRCDPISSHATLYWYQQALGQGPEFLTYFNYEAQPDKSGLPSDRFSAERPEGSISTLTIQRTEQRDSAMYRCASSVEARIYEQYFGPGTRLTVT.

V gene TRBV5-1 combines with J gene TRBJ2-7; 8 nucleotides line up with TRBD1. The CDR3 is 17 amino acids. The V gene end was trimmed by 1 base and the J gene end by 2 bases; junction bases not matched to a gene: 11. Germline V gene data show CDR1 as SGHRS and CDR2 as YFSETQ. CDR3 DNA sequence: TGCGCCAGCAGCTTGAGGTACAGGGGGGTGACAACCTACGAGCAGTACTTC. It translates to CASSLRYRGVTTYEQYF.

DNA for the CDR3: TGTGCCAGCAGCCAAGTTTCGGGGCCGAATCAGCCCCAGCATTTT. Translated: CASSQVSGPNQPQHF. The chain joins TRBV4-2 to TRBJ1-5; D might be TRBD1 (5 bases). Trimming removed 1 base from V and 4 bases from J, with 11 bases in between. Germline V lookup: CDR1 LGHNA, CDR2 YNFKEQ. This CDR3 comprises 15 residues.

The V call is TRBV20-1, the J call TRBJ2-3, with 9 bases matching TRBD2. The V gene's germline CDR1 is DFQATT and CDR2 SNEGSKA (reference sequence). V lost 6 bases to trimming and J lost 5 bases; unmatched junction nucleotides: 15. CDR3 length: 16 residues. The CDR3 bases are TGCAGTGCCTTGACTAGCGGAGGTGGGCGGCGAGATACGCAGTATTTT. Encoded protein: CSALTSGGGRRDTQYF.

This clonotype was picked up many times. The chain combines TRBV7-9 with TRBJ2-3, with 13 bases fitting TRBD2. Per the germline V gene, CDR1 is SEHNR and CDR2 is FQNEAQ (reference sequence). The V segment lost 5 bases and the J segment 4 bases; nucleotides outside the gene matches: 6. The CDR3 spans 16 residues. The CDR3 protein is CASSTRTSGRPDTQYF. DNA of the CDR3: TGTGCCAGCAGCACCCGGACTAGCGGGAGACCAGATACGCAGTATTTT.

The chain is built from TRBV7-6 and TRBJ2-7, with 8 bases that match TRBD2. CDR3 size: 16 residues. Germline loops: CDR1 SGHVS, CDR2 FNYEAQ. Losses at the gene ends were 5 bases for V and 0 bases for J; bases not matched to a gene: 9. The CDR3 sequence is CASSPYSGESSYEQYV. Written as DNA, the CDR3 is TGTGCCAGCAGCCCCTATAGCGGGGAGAGCTCCTACGAGCAGTACGTC.

This clonotype was seen only once. V gene TRBV5-6 combines with J gene TRBJ1-2; no reliable D call. Germline CDR1 and CDR2: SGHDT and YYEEEE. Deletions cut 4 bases from V and 0 bases from J, with 13 bases between. CDR3 length: 15 amino acids. CDR3 nucleotides: TGTGCCAGCAGCCCTCTCAGGAGGCCTAACTATGGCTACACCTTC. Protein product: CASSPLRRPNYGYTF.

This clonotype appeared many times. J is TRBJ1-4 and V is TRBV6-1; no clear D gene. The CDR3 spans 14 residues. The V gene's germline CDR1 is MNHNS and CDR2 SASEGT. V was trimmed by 8 bases and J by 8 bases, leaving 18 bases between them. The CDR3 sequence is CASCRGRVKEKLFF. For the CDR3, the DNA is TGTGCCAGCTGCCGAGGGAGGGTAAAAGAAAAACTGTTTTTT.

This chain links TRBV27 with TRBJ2-7; TRBD2 matches at 13 bases. The CDR3 consists of 14 residues. Germline V gene data show CDR1 as MNHEY and CDR2 as SMNVEV (reference sequence). V dropped 7 bases and J dropped 2; count of bases not matched to a gene: 2. CDR3 in amino acids: CASKGTSGTYEQYF. CDR3 in DNA: TGTGCCAGCAAAGGGACTAGCGGGACCTACGAGCAGTACTTC.

V and J are TRBV7-2 and TRBJ1-6; 8 nucleotides align to TRBD1. The CDR3 consists of 15 residues. Germline-derived CDR1 and CDR2 are SGHTA and FQGNSA. V lost 5 bases and J lost 6; bases outside the gene matches: 6. CDR3: CASSPRTGLNSPLHF. The CDR3 DNA is TGTGCCAGCAGCCCCCGGACAGGGCTTAATTCACCCCTCCACTTT. Together with reference TRBV7-2 and TRBJ1-6, the CDR3 gives the full variable domain: GAGVSQSPSNKVTEKGKDVELRCDPISGHTALYWYRQSLGQGLEFLIYFQGNSAPDKSGLPSDRFSAERTGGSVSTLTIQRTQQEDSAVYLCASSPRTGLNSPLHFGNGTRLTVT.

V and J are TRBV2 and TRBJ1-5; D possibly corresponds to TRBD1 (5 bases). Germline values: CDR1 SNHLY, CDR2 FYNNEI. The CDR3 totals 13 residues. Trimming pared 10 bases from V and 8 bases from J, leaving 18 bases between. In DNA, the CDR3 is TGTGCCACTACGTCCCGGGACGGTGAGCCCCAGCATTTT. It is translated as CATTSRDGEPQHF. The variable domain in full, completed from reference TRBV2 and TRBJ1-5, reads EPEVTQTPSHQVTQMGQEVILRCVPISNHLYFYWYRQILGQKVEFLVSFYNNEISEKSEIFDDQFSVERPDGSNFTLKIRSTKLEDSAMYFCATTSRDGEPQHFGDGTRLSIL.